This TCR beta chain came from a study of cytomegalovirus exposure and HLA in healthy donors. Researchers ran the PCR with 60 Vbeta and 13 Jbeta primers. Clones were sequenced by immunoSEQ multiplex PCR, and TCRdb holds only the in-frame ones, with some missing. The sample carries about 70,000 clones, roughly 74% recorded once. Trimming cost V 1 base and J 1 base, with 11 bases left between them. This CDR3 contains 15 residues. The germline V gene encodes CDR1 SGHRS and CDR2 YFSETQ. The origin of this receptor is a human donor in good health. The genes are TRBV5-1 and TRBJ1-1, with TRBD1 as a possible D gene (6 bases). Sequencing was carried out using PBMCs. CDR3 residues: CASSLLGGANTEAFF. The DNA of the CDR3 is TGCGCCAGCAGCTTGTTGGGGGGGGCGAACACTGAAGCTTTCTTT.